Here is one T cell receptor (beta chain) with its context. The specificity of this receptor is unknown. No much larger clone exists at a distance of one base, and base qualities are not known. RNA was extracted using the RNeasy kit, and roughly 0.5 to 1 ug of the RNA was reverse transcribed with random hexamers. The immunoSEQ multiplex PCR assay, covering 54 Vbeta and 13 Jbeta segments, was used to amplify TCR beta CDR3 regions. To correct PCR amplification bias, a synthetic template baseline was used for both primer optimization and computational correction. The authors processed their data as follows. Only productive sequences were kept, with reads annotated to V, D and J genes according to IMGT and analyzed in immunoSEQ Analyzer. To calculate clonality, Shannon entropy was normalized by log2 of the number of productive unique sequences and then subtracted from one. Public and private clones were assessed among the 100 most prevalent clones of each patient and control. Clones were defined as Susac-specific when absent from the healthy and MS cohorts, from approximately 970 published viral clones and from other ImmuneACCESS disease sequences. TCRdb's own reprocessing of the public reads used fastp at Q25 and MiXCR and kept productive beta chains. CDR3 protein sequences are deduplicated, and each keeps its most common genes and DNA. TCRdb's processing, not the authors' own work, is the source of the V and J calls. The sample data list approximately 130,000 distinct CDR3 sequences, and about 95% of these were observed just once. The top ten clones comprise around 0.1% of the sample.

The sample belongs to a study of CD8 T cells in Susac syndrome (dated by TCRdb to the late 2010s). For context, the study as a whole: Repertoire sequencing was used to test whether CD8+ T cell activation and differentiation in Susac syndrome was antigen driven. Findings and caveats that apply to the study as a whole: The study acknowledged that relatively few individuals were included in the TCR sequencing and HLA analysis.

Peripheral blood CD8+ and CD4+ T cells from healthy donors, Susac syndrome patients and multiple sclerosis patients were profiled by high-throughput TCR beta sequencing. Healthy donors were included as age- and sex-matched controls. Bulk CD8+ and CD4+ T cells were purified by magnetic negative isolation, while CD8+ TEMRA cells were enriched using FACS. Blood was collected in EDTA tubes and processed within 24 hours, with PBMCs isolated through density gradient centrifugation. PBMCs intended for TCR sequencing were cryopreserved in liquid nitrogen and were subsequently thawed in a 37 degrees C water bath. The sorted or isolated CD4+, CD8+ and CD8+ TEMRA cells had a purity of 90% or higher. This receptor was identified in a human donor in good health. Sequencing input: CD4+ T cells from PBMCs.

For the CDR3, the sequence is CASSLGQGAGEQYF. The bases read TGTGCCAGCAGCTTAGGACAGGGGGCTGGGGAGCAGTACTTC. Recombination joined TRBV7-8 with TRBJ2-7; 10 of the junction bases match TRBD1. The CDR3, from cysteine to phenylalanine, totals 14 residues. Only the CDR3 portion is preserved as DNA: 42 bases, with reading frame beginning at the first base. From V the trimming removes 1 base and from J it removes 7 bases, while the gene matches leave 4 bases of the junction unaccounted for. From a lookup of the germline V gene, CDR1 and CDR2 are SGHVS and FQNEAQ. When the CDR3 is completed using the reference TRBV7-8 and TRBJ2-7 genes on either side, the full variable domain is GAGVSQSPRYKVAKRGQDVALRCDPISGHVSLFWYQQALGQGPEFLTYFQNEAQLDKSGLPSDRFFAERPEGSVSTLKIQRTQQEDSAVYLCASSLGQGAGEQYFGPGTRLTVT.